This is a list of T cell receptor beta chains from one sample in a study of blood T cell repertoires in COVID-19. The protocol was immunoSEQ multiplex PCR, while the TCRdb copy is restricted to in-frame clones and leaves out a portion. Among approximately 160,000 clones listed, under 85% were seen once. Sequenced: peripheral blood. The receptors here all came from a woman of 80 years or more with acute or convalescent COVID-19. The CDR3 runs from the conserved cysteine through the conserved F or W. A D gene is named only where the DNA matches it firmly. Only part of the rows carry a size: once, few, many, or a class if the clone is expanded.

j_call | clone_size | v_call | d_call | cdr3_nt | cdr3_aa
TRBJ2-2 | few | TRBV30 | - | TGTGCCTGGTCCGCACAGGGAGACACCGGGGAGCTGTTTTTT | CAWSAQGDTGELFF
TRBJ1-3 | - | TRBV7-8 | - | TGTGCCAGCAGCTTCAGGGGTGGAAACACCATATATTTT | CASSFRGGNTIYF
TRBJ1-5 | - | TRBV24-1 | - | TGTGCCACCAGTGATTCTGGGGAGAGGCAGCCCCAGCATTTT | CATSDSGERQPQHF
TRBJ2-1 | - | TRBV20-1 | TRBD2 | TGCAGTGCTAGTCGGACTAGCGGGAGTGAGCATGAGCAGTTCTTC | CSASRTSGSEHEQFF
TRBJ2-1 | - | TRBV7-2 | TRBD2 | TGTGCCAGCAGCTTAAGGCTAGCGGGGGTTGAGCAGTTCTTC | CASSLRLAGVEQFF
TRBJ2-7 | - | TRBV5-1 | TRBD1 | TGCGCCAGCAGCAGAGACAGGGGGCGCGACGAGCAGTACTTC | CASSRDRGRDEQYF
TRBJ1-4 | - | TRBV5-1 | - | TGCGCCAGCAGCCCGGGACAAGGGACAACTAATGAAAAACTGTTTTTT | CASSPGQGTTNEKLFF
TRBJ2-1 | few | TRBV7-2 | TRBD2 | TGTGCCAGCAGCTTAACTTTAGCGGGCAGCTCCTACAATGAGCAGTTCTTC | CASSLTLAGSSYNEQFF
TRBJ1-6 | - | TRBV7-9 | - | TGTGCCAGCAGCTACAGCGGGACACATAATTCACCCCTCCACTTT | CASSYSGTHNSPLHF
TRBJ2-3 | - | TRBV18 | TRBD1 | TGTGCCAGCTCAGGGACAGGGTGGACAGATACGCAGTATTTT | CASSGTGWTDTQYF
TRBJ2-7 | once | TRBV10-3 | TRBD2 | TGTGCCACCCTACTAGCGGGGGCCTACGAGCAGTACTTC | CATLLAGAYEQYF
TRBJ2-3 | - | TRBV5-1 | - | TGCGCCAGCCAAGACGACCCGGGACTCAGCACAGATACGCAGTATTTT | CASQDDPGLSTDTQYF
TRBJ1-1 | - | TRBV4-2 | - | TGTGCCAGCAGCCAAGATTTCATGAACACTGAAGCTTTCTTT | CASSQDFMNTEAFF
TRBJ1-6 | - | TRBV7-8 | - | TGTGCCAGTAGCTTCTCCCAGGGAAAGGGTTCACCCCTCCACTTT | CASSFSQGKGSPLHF
TRBJ2-2 | - | TRBV11-2 | - | TGTGCCAGCAGCTTAGACGGCGGGGAGCTGTTTTTT | CASSLDGGELFF
TRBJ1-1 | - | TRBV10-2 | TRBD1 | TGCGCCAGCAGCGGACAGGGAGGCGGCACTGAAGCTTTCTTT | CASSGQGGGTEAFF
TRBJ2-3 | - | TRBV5-6 | - | TGTGCCAGCAGCCGACTAGGTAGGGTTTCGGATACGCAGTATTTT | CASSRLGRVSDTQYF
TRBJ2-6 | - | TRBV4-1 | - | TGCGCCAGCAGCCAAGAGCAGATGTCCGGGGCCAACGTCCTGACTTTC | CASSQEQMSGANVLTF